This entry concerns a single TCR beta chain. Its antigen remains unidentified. CTLA-4 blockade using ipilimumab, together with focal radiation, was received by patients with chemo-refractory metastatic non-small-cell lung cancer. This sample was included in a study of radiotherapy plus CTLA-4 blockade in lung cancer. On the study more broadly: Objective responses arose in 15% to 20% of patients, and around 30% experienced disease control. Broader study findings: Radiotherapy with ipilimumab was followed by blood expansion of tumor-derived clones.

Assay used: immunoSEQ multiplex PCR; TCRdb lists only in-frame clones, some missing. This sample has tens of thousands of clones, with 70% to 85% found just once. The receptor was derived from a human donor with non-small cell lung cancer who had stable disease on radiotherapy plus ipilimumab. The material was peripheral blood, obtained from a patient treated with radiotherapy plus ipilimumab.

This chain's CDR3 is CATLDSYPGNTIYF. The CDR3 region has the DNA TGTGCCACCCTGGACAGCTATCCTGGAAACACCATATATTTT. This chain uses TRBV10-3 with TRBJ1-3; possible D gene TRBD1, 6 bases. The V gene lost 10 bases and the J gene lost 2 bases, with 15 bases spanning the gap. Germline V CDR1 and CDR2: ENHRY, SYGVKD. The CDR3 contains 14 residues.